What follows are 24 T cell receptor beta chains derived from one specimen sequenced in a study of blood T cell repertoires in COVID-19. Data came from immunoSEQ multiplex PCR; TCRdb stores just in-frame clones and leaves some out. The sample lists 330,000 or so clones, about 89% seen once, with roughly 2% in the top ten. Source material: PBMCs or T cells enriched from blood (not recorded which). The origin of the receptors is a middle-aged man in a cohort exposed to, infected with or recovered from COVID-19 (not recorded which).

The chain uses TRBV6-5 and TRBJ1-2, with 8 bases identical to TRBD1. The CDR3 sequence is 12 residues long. The J segment lost 4 bases and the V segment lost 10 bases, leaving 5 bases of the junction unmatched. Germline CDR1 and CDR2: MNHEY and SVGAGI. The CDR3 sequence is CATAGGIYGYTF. The DNA for the CDR3 is TGTGCCACTGCAGGGGGCATCTATGGCTACACCTTC.

The chain recombines TRBV6-5 with TRBJ2-7; 8 nucleotides line up with TRBD1. V was clipped by 8 bases and J by 3 bases; unmatched bases: 9. The CDR3 totals 14 residues. CDR1 and CDR2 from the germline V gene are MNHEY and SVGAGI. This CDR3 reads CASYEGQANYEQYF. The CDR3 bases are TGTGCCAGCTATGAGGGACAGGCGAACTACGAGCAGTACTTC.

This rearrangement joins TRBV28 to TRBJ1-5, with 8 bases that match TRBD1. Germline CDR1 MDHEN, CDR2 SYDVKM. The length of the CDR3 is 15 residues. V lost 5 bases, J lost 6 bases, and 9 bases stayed unmatched. In DNA form, the CDR3 reads TGTGCCAGCAGTCCCGGACAGGGTGTCCGTCAGCCCCAGCATTTT. As protein: CASSPGQGVRQPQHF.

The genes are TRBV3-1 (or the pseudogene TRBV3-2) and TRBJ2-1; 12 bases agree with TRBD1. J was trimmed by 7 bases and V by 0 bases; bases with no gene match: 4. There are 16 residues in the CDR3. Germline-derived CDR1 and CDR2 are LGHDT and YNNKEL (reference sequence). DNA of the CDR3: TGTGCCAGCAGCCAAGAGGGACAGGGGGCTGGAAATGAGCAGTTCTTC. Translation gives CASSQEGQGAGNEQFF.

The gene calls are TRBV10-3 and TRBJ1-3; no clear D. The V gene's germline CDR1 is ENHRY and CDR2 SYGVKD. The germline V and J ends were trimmed by 9 bases and 0 bases, with 6 bases remaining between them. The CDR3 sequence is 12 residues long. In nucleotides, the CDR3 is TGTGCCATTAGCGACTCTGGAAACACCATATATTTT. This sequence encodes CAISDSGNTIYF.

The rearrangement joins TRBV14 to TRBJ1-2, with 7 bases aligning to TRBD1. V lost 4 bases to trimming and J lost 4 bases; unmatched junction nucleotides: 6. The CDR3 is 14 amino acids. The germline gives CDR1 SGHDN, CDR2 FVKESK. Here the CDR3 DNA reads TGTGCCAGCAGCCCGACAGGGAGTCCCTATGGCTACACCTTC. It specifies CASSPTGSPYGYTF.

This clone has just a few counts. The chain links TRBV5-1 to TRBJ1-2; 9 nucleotides match TRBD1. Losses at the gene ends were 4 bases for V and 8 bases for J; bases not matched to a gene: 6. Germline V gives CDR1 SGHRS, CDR2 YFSETQ. This CDR3 has 13 residues. CDR3 loop: CASSEQGARGYTF. For the CDR3, the DNA is TGCGCCAGCAGCGAACAGGGGGCGCGGGGCTACACCTTC.

V usage is TRBV3-1 (or the pseudogene TRBV3-2) and J usage is TRBJ2-1; TRBD2 agrees at 9 bases. The CDR3 has 17 amino acids. Trimming removed 0 bases from V and 8 bases from J; junction bases left unmatched: 11. The germline CDR1 and CDR2 sequences are LGHDT and YNNKEL (reference sequence). CDR3 protein: CASSQDRAGGLRDEQFF. The CDR3 DNA reads TGTGCCAGCAGCCAAGATCGGGCGGGAGGGCTACGGGATGAGCAGTTCTTC.

The chain has TRBV4-2 and TRBJ2-3; D possibly corresponds to TRBD2 (6 bases). Trimming removed 1 base at V and 5 bases at J, with 16 bases between. Germline V gene sequence: CDR1 LGHNA, CDR2 YNFKEQ. The CDR3 runs to 16 residues. CDR3 protein: CASSQGAGSGGDTQYF. CDR3 coding DNA: TGTGCCAGCAGCCAAGGGGCCGGGAGTGGTGGAGATACGCAGTATTTT.

In DNA, the CDR3 is TGTGCCAGCAACTTCCCTGGGAGTGGTAATGAAAAACTGTTTTTT. Encoded protein: CASNFPGSGNEKLFF. The chain uses TRBV7-9 and TRBJ1-4; the D is unclear. In germline, CDR1 is SEHNR, CDR2 FQNEAQ (reference sequence). The CDR3 covers 15 residues. Trimming took 7 bases from V and 4 from J, leaving 16 bases between them. The variable domain in full, completed from reference TRBV7-9 and TRBJ1-4, reads DTGVSQNPRHKITKRGQNVTFRCDPISEHNRLYWYRQTLGQGPEFLTYFQNEAQLEKSRLLSDRFSAERPKGSFSTLEIQRTEQGDSAMYLCASNFPGSGNEKLFFGSGTQLSVL.

This chain joins TRBV5-4 and TRBJ2-1, with D possibly being TRBD1 (6 bases). CDR1 and CDR2 from the germline V gene are SGHNT and YYREEE (reference sequence). The CDR3 is 14 amino acids. V shed 0 bases and J shed 3 bases, with 7 bases lying between them. DNA of the CDR3: TGTGCCAGCAGCTTGGACAGGGTCTACAATGAGCAGTTCTTC. It specifies CASSLDRVYNEQFF.

The rearrangement joins TRBV14 to TRBJ2-3; D gene uncertain. Trimming stripped 5 bases from V and 2 bases from J, with 2 bases between. Germline V gene data show CDR1 as SGHDN and CDR2 as FVKESK. CDR3 length: 11 residues. CDR3 sequence reads: CASSYTDTQYF. The CDR3 DNA is TGTGCCAGCAGCTACACAGATACGCAGTATTTT.

The chain links TRBV19 to TRBJ2-5, with 11 bases that match TRBD2. V lost 1 base and J lost 2; bases outside the gene matches: 12. Per germline, CDR1 LNHDA and CDR2 SQIVND (reference sequence). This CDR3 has 19 residues. In DNA, the CDR3 is TGTGCCAGTAGTATAGGCGGTAGCGGGAGGGCAGGACGGCAAGAGACCCAGTACTTC. Protein product: CASSIGGSGRAGRQETQYF. The full variable domain, rest sourced from reference TRBV19 and TRBJ2-5, is DGGITQSPKYLFRKEGQNVTLSCEQNLNHDAMYWYRQDPGQGLRLIYYSQIVNDFQKGDIAEGYSVSREKKESFPLTVTSAQKNPTAFYLCASSIGGSGRAGRQETQYFGPGTRLLVL.

The rearrangement joins TRBV6-1 to TRBJ2-1; TRBD2 matches 10 bases. The CDR3 contains 17 residues. J was trimmed by 8 bases and V by 3 bases; bases with no gene match: 13. Germline V gives CDR1 MNHNS, CDR2 SASEGT. The CDR3 here is CASSEQGLAKGVYEQFF. The CDR3 DNA reads as TGTGCCAGCAGTGAGCAGGGACTAGCGAAGGGTGTATATGAGCAGTTCTTC.

The chain links TRBV2 to TRBJ2-2, with 8 bases fitting TRBD2. The CDR3 contains 15 residues. The germline CDR1 and CDR2 sequences are SNHLY and FYNNEI. The CDR3 DNA follows: TGTGACACGGGAGGGGCGTTCGCGAACACCGGGGAGCTGTTTTTT. Translation gives CDTGGAFANTGELFF.

The CDR3 reads CASSLSGGHPVQETQYF. CDR3 bases: TGTGCCAGTAGTCTCTCGGGCGGGCACCCTGTCCAAGAGACCCAGTACTTC. The chain recombines TRBV19 with TRBJ2-5; perhaps TRBD2 as D (5 bases). V was trimmed by 5 bases and J by 1 base, leaving 20 bases between them. Germline V gives CDR1 LNHDA, CDR2 SQIVND (reference sequence). The CDR3 contains 17 residues.

The gene calls are TRBV5-8 and TRBJ1-2; 8 nucleotides line up with TRBD1. The CDR3 totals 13 residues. V lost 3 bases to trimming and J lost 8 bases; unmatched junction nucleotides: 6. Germline lookup yields CDR1 SGHTS and CDR2 YDEGEE. CDR3 DNA sequence: TGTGCCAGCAGCTGGGACAGGAGGGAGGGCTACACCTTC. It is translated as CASSWDRREGYTF.

The chain couples TRBV27 to TRBJ2-3; weak D call: TRBD2 (6 bases). The germline gives CDR1 MNHEY, CDR2 SMNVEV (reference sequence). Deletions cut 3 bases from V and 0 bases from J, with 13 bases between. This CDR3 region has 16 residues. CDR3 in amino acids: CASSLDLGTSTDTQYF. CDR3 DNA: TGTGCCAGCAGTTTGGACTTGGGGACTAGCACAGATACGCAGTATTTT.

This chain joins TRBV6-4 and TRBJ1-6; TRBD1 might be the D (5 bases). CDR1 is MRHNA, CDR2 SNTAGT, per germline. The CDR3 sequence is 15 residues long. Between the trimmed V and J ends, which lost 3 bases and 6 bases, there was a span of 12 bases. DNA of the CDR3: TGTGCCAGCAGTGAACAGGTTGTGGGTAATTCACCCCTCCACTTT. This codes for CASSEQVVGNSPLHF.

The J gene is TRBJ2-1, the V gene TRBV27, with 9 bases that match TRBD2. Germline CDR1 MNHEY, CDR2 SMNVEV (reference sequence). J was trimmed by 10 bases and V by 7 bases; bases with no gene match: 2. The CDR3 totals 11 residues. In DNA form, the CDR3 reads TGTGCCAGCACGCTAGCGGGGGAGCAGTTCTTC. Translated, it gives CASTLAGEQFF.

CDR3 nucleotides: TGTGCCAGCAGGCGAGGACAGGGGATAAGCTACGAGCAGTACTTC. Amino acid sequence: CASRRGQGISYEQYF. The gene calls are TRBV28 and TRBJ2-7; 9 nucleotides align to TRBD1. V trimming: 6 bases; J trimming: 3 bases; junction bases outside the gene matches: 9. The CDR3 runs 15 residues. Germline values: CDR1 MDHEN, CDR2 SYDVKM.

This clone came up once. The J gene is TRBJ2-3, the V gene TRBV9; TRBD2 aligns across 11 bases. Unmatched junction bases numbered 21, after V lost 0 bases and J lost 6 bases. CDR1 SGDLS and CDR2 YYNGEE come from the germline V gene. The CDR3 is made up of 21 amino acids. In nucleotides, the CDR3 is TGTGCCAGCAGCGTAGGGTCCGGGACAGGGTTTAGCGGGAGGGAGACGGATACGCAGTATTTT. This sequence encodes CASSVGSGTGFSGRETDTQYF.

V and J are TRBV12-1 and TRBJ2-7; the table's D call of TRBD1 was not tested on the DNA. TRBV12-1 is recorded as a pseudogene. The CDR3 is 14 amino acids. CDR3 DNA sequence: TGTGCCAGCAGCTTTTTCCAGGGCAAGGACGAGCAGTACTTC. The encoded protein is CASSFFQGKDEQYF.

The chain is built from TRBV4-1 and TRBJ1-4; 9 bases are shared with TRBD1. Looked up from germline, CDR1 is MGHRA and CDR2 is YSYEKL. This CDR3 has 15 amino acids. Unmatched junction bases numbered 7, after V lost 4 bases and J lost 7 bases. The CDR3 reads CASSPEGQGVEKLFF. In DNA, the CDR3 is TGCGCCAGCAGCCCTGAGGGACAGGGAGTTGAAAAACTGTTTTTT.